These 24 T cell receptor beta chains share one sample of origin, sequenced in a study of response to subunit inactivated influenza vaccine (dated by TCRdb to the late 2010s). Library preparation was by RT-PCR. This sample was sequenced with an Illumina HiSeq 2500. The public reads were reanalyzed by TCRdb: fastp trimming at Q25, MiXCR alignment, in-frame beta chains only. One record per CDR3 amino acid sequence lists the most common genes and DNA. The sample records 610,000 or so distinct CDR3 sequences, 12% to 15% of which are singletons. The top ten clones comprise 11% of the sample. Sequencing used PBMCs from blood, obtained 11 to 12 days after vaccination. Source of these receptors: a middle-aged man who received an inactivated influenza vaccine. Donor details come from another sample of the same person, matched by shared clones.

This chain connects TRBV2 to TRBJ2-3; 7 bases are shared with TRBD1. CDR3 length: 15 residues. The V gene's germline CDR1 is SNHLY and CDR2 FYNNEI. Unmatched junction bases numbered 8, after V lost 4 bases and J lost 4 bases. The DNA of the CDR3 is TGTGCCAGCAGTGTGACAGGGACCTTGGCAGATACGCAGTATTTT. Translating gives CASSVTGTLADTQYF.

J is TRBJ2-1 and V is TRBV5-1, with 8 bases that match TRBD2. Germline V gives CDR1 SGHRS, CDR2 YFSETQ. V lost 3 bases and J lost 8; bases outside the gene matches: 4. The CDR3 has 13 residues. The CDR3 coding sequence is TGCGCCAGCAGCTCGGGAGGGCCTGATGAGCAGTTCTTC. Its protein is CASSSGGPDEQFF.

The chain recombines TRBV20-1 with TRBJ2-7; 14 bases line up with TRBD2. J lost 4 bases, V lost 6 bases, and 5 bases had no gene match. This CDR3 comprises 14 residues. In germline, CDR1 is DFQATT, CDR2 SNEGSKA (reference sequence). The CDR3, as DNA: TGCAGTGCCGGGACTAGCGGGAGTACTTACGAGCAGTACTTC. Residues: CSAGTSGSTYEQYF.

The genes are TRBV3-1 and TRBJ1-1; 8 nucleotides match TRBD1. CDR3 length: 12 amino acids. With 0 bases clipped from V and 10 bases from J, the junction kept 1 base outside the gene matches. Germline V lookup: CDR1 LGHDT, CDR2 YNNKEL (reference sequence). CDR3 protein: CASSQDRGRAFF. The CDR3 bases are TGTGCCAGCAGCCAAGACAGGGGGCGAGCTTTCTTT.

This clonotype has just a few counts. The chain carries TRBV6-1 and TRBJ2-2, with D possibly called TRBD1 or TRBD2 (5 bases each). V lost 7 bases to trimming and J lost 7 bases, with 16 bases between them. The CDR3 spans 14 residues. The germline V gene encodes CDR1 MNHNS and CDR2 SASEGT. CDR3 sequence reads: CASTGAWRGGELFF. The CDR3 nucleotides are TGTGCCAGCACCGGGGCATGGAGAGGCGGGGAGCTGTTTTTT.

This clonotype was detected only a few times. The rearrangement links TRBV9 to TRBJ2-1, with D possibly TRBD1 on 6 matching bases. Germline V gene data show CDR1 as SGDLS and CDR2 as YYNGEE. Trimming pared 0 bases from V and 0 bases from J, leaving 10 bases between. CDR3 length: 16 amino acids. CDR3 region: CASSVGGRGSYNEQFF. The CDR3 DNA is TGTGCCAGCAGCGTAGGCGGCAGGGGCTCCTACAATGAGCAGTTCTTC.

This clonotype has only a few counts. This chain connects TRBV28 to TRBJ2-2, with TRBD2 matching over 9 bases. V lost 6 bases to trimming and J lost 6 bases; unmatched junction nucleotides: 8. CDR1 and CDR2 from the germline V gene are MDHEN and SYDVKM. The CDR3 consists of 15 residues. The CDR3 is CASRIRGGGAGELFF. The DNA for the CDR3 is TGTGCCAGCAGAATCCGCGGCGGGGGGGCCGGGGAGCTGTTTTTT. The full variable domain, in which reference TRBV28 and TRBJ2-2 provide the parts outside the CDR3, is DVKVTQSSRYLVKRTGEKVFLECVQDMDHENMFWYRQDPGLGLRLIYFSYDVKMKEKGDIPEGYSVSREKKERFSLILESASTNQTSMYLCASRIRGGGAGELFFGEGSRLTVL.

V and J are TRBV11-2 and TRBJ2-1, with 8 bases that match TRBD1. Germline CDR1 and CDR2: SGHAT and FQNNGV. V trimming: 1 base; J trimming: 8 bases; junction bases outside the gene matches: 4. CDR3 length: 14 residues. This CDR3 is CASSLAGQAYEQFF. The CDR3 DNA follows: TGTGCCAGCAGCTTAGCGGGACAGGCCTATGAGCAGTTCTTC.

The chain couples TRBV15 to TRBJ1-2; possibly TRBD1 for D (5 bases). The CDR3 is made up of 14 amino acids. The germline CDR1 and CDR2 sequences are LNHNV and YYDKDF (reference sequence). V dropped 9 bases and J dropped 4 bases, with 18 bases sitting between them. Here the CDR3 DNA reads TGTGCCACAAGCCGGCGGCTAGGGGCCTATGGCTACACCTTC. This encodes CATSRRLGAYGYTF. Full variable domain (missing parts from reference TRBV15 and TRBJ1-2): DAMVIQNPRYQVTQFGKPVTLSCSQTLNHNVMYWYQQKSSQAPKLLFHYYDKDFNNEADTPDNFQSRRPNTSFCFLDIRSPGLGDTAMYLCATSRRLGAYGYTFGSGTRLTVV.

V and J are TRBV5-1 and TRBJ2-7, with D perhaps matching TRBD1 or TRBD2 (5 bases each). The CDR3 sequence is 15 residues long. Trimming took 4 bases from V and 0 from J, leaving 14 bases between them. Germline V lookup: CDR1 SGHRS, CDR2 YFSETQ. CDR3 nucleotide sequence: TGCGCCAGCAGCGGTGGTGGGGGAAGCTCCTACGAGCAGTACTTC. Translation gives CASSGGGGSSYEQYF.

This clonotype was seen more than once but under ten times. The V and J genes are TRBV12-3 or TRBV12-4 and TRBJ1-2; maybe TRBD1 (5 bases). The V and J ends lost 3 bases and 0 bases respectively, with 11 bases between them. The CDR3 length is 15 residues. This CDR3 is CASSLGRQANYGYTF. The CDR3 DNA sequence: TGTGCCAGCAGTTTGGGACGGCAAGCTAACTATGGCTACACCTTC.

This clonotype has a handful of counts. The chain recombines TRBV10-3 with TRBJ2-7; D perhaps matches TRBD1 (6 bases). CDR1 and CDR2 (germline): ENHRY, SYGVKD. Trimming cost V 7 bases and J 0 bases, with 13 bases left between them. CDR3 length: 14 amino acids. As DNA, the CDR3 is TGTGCCATCACTCGGACAGAGAACTCCTACGAGCAGTACTTC. The encoded protein is CAITRTENSYEQYF.

This clonotype has only a few counts. This chain joins TRBV3-1 and TRBJ1-3; D unresolved. The CDR3 is 13 amino acids. Germline CDR1 and CDR2: LGHDT and YNNKEL (reference sequence). Between the trimmed V and J ends, which lost 2 bases and 9 bases, there was a span of 11 bases. The chain's CDR3 is CASSQPTSGTIYF. The CDR3 coding sequence is TGTGCCAGCAGCCAACCTACAAGCGGCACCATATATTTT.

The rearrangement links TRBV21-1 to TRBJ2-5; TRBD1, the D gene given by the table, was not confirmed from the DNA. TRBV21-1 is given as a pseudogene. The CDR3 is 20 amino acids. The CDR3 DNA reads TGTGCCAGCAGCTCAGGCCGATCTACCAGAGTCCCCCTTTGTCAAGAGACCCAGTACTTC. Translation gives CASSSGRSTRVPLCQETQYF.

The J gene is TRBJ2-5, the V gene TRBV5-1; a possible D gene is TRBD1 (5 bases). This CDR3 spans 15 amino acids. Germline-derived CDR1 and CDR2 are SGHRS and YFSETQ. V lost 1 base, J lost 4 bases, and 14 bases lay in between. The CDR3 loop reads CASSLSRGIGETQYF. CDR3 bases: TGCGCCAGCAGCTTGTCAAGGGGAATAGGAGAGACCCAGTACTTC.

The chain recombines TRBV3-1 with TRBJ2-3; D unclear. The length of the CDR3 is 16 residues. Trimming removed 2 bases at V and 3 bases at J, with 15 bases between. Germline V gives CDR1 LGHDT, CDR2 YNNKEL (reference sequence). CDR3 region: CASSQRRRDTTDTQYF. Here the CDR3 DNA reads TGTGCCAGCAGCCAACGCCGACGTGACACTACAGATACGCAGTATTTT.

This clonotype was recorded at least ten times. The chain carries TRBV28 and TRBJ2-5; D is undetermined. V lost 4 bases and J 2 bases, leaving 8 bases between the germline ends. Germline V lookup: CDR1 MDHEN, CDR2 SYDVKM. This CDR3 contains 13 residues. Here the CDR3 reads CASSYRTQETQYF. The CDR3 nucleotides are TGTGCCAGCAGTTACCGAACTCAAGAGACCCAGTACTTC.

V usage is TRBV6-2 or TRBV6-3 and J usage is TRBJ2-7; D gene ambiguous. The CDR3 is 15 residues long. CDR1 MNHEY and CDR2 SVGEGT come from the germline V gene. Trimming removed 4 bases at V and 1 base at J, with 14 bases between. The CDR3 DNA reads TGTGCCAGCAGTTCGCAGGAGTTGGGGTCCTACGAGCAGTACTTC. It specifies CASSSQELGSYEQYF.

The gene calls are TRBV5-1 and TRBJ2-3; either TRBD1 or TRBD2 may supply D (6 bases each). The germline CDR1 and CDR2 sequences are SGHRS and YFSETQ. The V gene lost 6 bases and the J gene lost 2 bases, with 10 bases spanning the gap. This CDR3 has 13 residues. CDR3 bases: TGCGCCAGCACAAGGGGGGACACAGATACGCAGTATTTT. Translating it yields CASTRGDTDTQYF.

The chain recombines TRBV7-9 with TRBJ1-3; 10 bases match TRBD1. V was pared by 5 bases and J by 4 bases, with 8 bases of the junction left unmatched. There are 16 residues in the CDR3. The germline gives CDR1 SEHNR, CDR2 FQNEAQ (reference sequence). This chain's CDR3 is CASSLTDRGPGNTIYF. The CDR3 DNA follows: TGTGCCAGCAGCCTCACTGACAGGGGGCCAGGAAACACCATATATTTT.

The V and J genes are TRBV7-2 and TRBJ2-3, with D maybe TRBD2 (6 bases). V was shortened by 0 bases and J by 4 bases, with 14 bases between the two germline ends. Germline CDR1 reads SGHTA; CDR2 reads FQGNSA. The CDR3 runs to 16 residues. For the CDR3, the DNA is TGTGCCAGCAGCTTAGCGGGACGGACGGGGGCAGATACGCAGTATTTT. Translated, it gives CASSLAGRTGADTQYF.

The table lists this clonotype with a few counts. The V call is TRBV20-1, the J call TRBJ1-6; D is unresolved. CDR3 length: 15 residues. The V and J ends lost 3 bases and 7 bases respectively, with 16 bases between them. Germline assignment: CDR1 DFQATT and CDR2 SNEGSKA (reference sequence). The CDR3 loop is CSASLRATGNSPLHF. In nucleotides, the CDR3 is TGCAGTGCTAGTTTGAGGGCGACGGGGAATTCACCCCTCCACTTT.

This clonotype turned up a few times. The J gene is TRBJ2-5, the V gene TRBV7-2; 8 positions agree with TRBD2. This CDR3 is built from 15 residues. CDR1 is SGHTA, CDR2 FQGNSA, per germline. Unmatched junction bases numbered 6, after V lost 1 base and J lost 5 bases. Written as DNA, the CDR3 is TGTGCCAGCAGCTTAGTACTAGCGGAAGCCGAGACCCAGTACTTC. It specifies CASSLVLAEAETQYF.

This chain links TRBV25-1 with TRBJ2-7; TRBD1 matches 9 bases. Germline V gene sequence: CDR1 MGHDK, CDR2 SYGVNS. After removal of 3 bases from V and 13 bases from J, the junction contained 10 bases not matched to a gene. There are 13 residues in the CDR3. The CDR3 nucleotides are TGTGCCAGCAGTGACCGAATCCGGGACAGGGTCTACTTC. This sequence encodes CASSDRIRDRVYF.